The TCR beta chain described here comes from a study of beta chain features in type 1 diabetes. Whole-study results and caveats: Fewer insertions but more deletions were seen at VDJ junctions in type 1 diabetes patients.

Reverse transcription of all isolated RNA meant that expressed TCRB transcripts were sequenced. Clones were sequenced by immunoSEQ multiplex PCR, and TCRdb holds only the in-frame ones, with some missing. This sample has hundreds of thousands of clones, with 6.5% to 10% found just once. Sorted populations all exceeded 95% purity. This clone was seen a handful of times. Its antigen is undetermined. Compared with germline, one end of the junction differs, possibly owing to a read error. This CDR3 contains 14 residues. Germline V CDR1 and CDR2: SSHAT, FNYEAQ (reference sequence). Specimen: central memory CD4+ T cells from blood. This chain uses TRBV7-7 with TRBJ2-1; 9 bases are shared with TRBD1. The receptor was isolated from a woman younger than 35 in good health. The DNA for the CDR3 is TGTGCTAGCAGCCCGGGACAGGGTCGGATTGAGCAGTTCTTC. It encodes CASSPGQGRIEQFF.